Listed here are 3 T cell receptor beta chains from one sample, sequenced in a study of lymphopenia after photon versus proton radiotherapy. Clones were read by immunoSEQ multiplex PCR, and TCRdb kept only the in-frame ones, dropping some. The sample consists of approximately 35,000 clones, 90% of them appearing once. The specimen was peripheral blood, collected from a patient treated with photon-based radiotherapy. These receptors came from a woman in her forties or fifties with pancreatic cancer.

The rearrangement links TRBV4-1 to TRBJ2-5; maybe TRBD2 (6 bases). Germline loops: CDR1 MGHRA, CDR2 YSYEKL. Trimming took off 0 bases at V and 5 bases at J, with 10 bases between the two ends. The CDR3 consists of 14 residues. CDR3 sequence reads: CASSQDGGFETQYF. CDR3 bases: TGCGCCAGCAGCCAAGATGGGGGGTTCGAGACCCAGTACTTC.

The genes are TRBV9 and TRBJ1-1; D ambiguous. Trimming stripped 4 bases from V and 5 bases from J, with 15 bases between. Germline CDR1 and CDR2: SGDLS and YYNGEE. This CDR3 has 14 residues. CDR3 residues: CASSPQTGLTEAFF. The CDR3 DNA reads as TGTGCCAGCAGCCCCCAGACGGGGTTGACTGAAGCTTTCTTT.

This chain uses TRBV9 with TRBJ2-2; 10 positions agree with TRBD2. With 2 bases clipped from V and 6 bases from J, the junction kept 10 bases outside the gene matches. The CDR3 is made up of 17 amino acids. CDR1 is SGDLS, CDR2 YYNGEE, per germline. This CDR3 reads CASSVSSGSIRAGELFF. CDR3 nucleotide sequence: TGTGCCAGCAGCGTTTCTAGCGGGAGTATTAGAGCCGGGGAGCTGTTTTTT. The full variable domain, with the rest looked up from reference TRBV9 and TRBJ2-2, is DSGVTQTPKHLITATGQRVTLRCSPRSGDLSVYWYQQSLDQGLQFLIQYYNGEERAKGNILERFSAQQFPDLHSELNLSSLELGDSALYFCASSVSSGSIRAGELFFGEGSRLTVL.